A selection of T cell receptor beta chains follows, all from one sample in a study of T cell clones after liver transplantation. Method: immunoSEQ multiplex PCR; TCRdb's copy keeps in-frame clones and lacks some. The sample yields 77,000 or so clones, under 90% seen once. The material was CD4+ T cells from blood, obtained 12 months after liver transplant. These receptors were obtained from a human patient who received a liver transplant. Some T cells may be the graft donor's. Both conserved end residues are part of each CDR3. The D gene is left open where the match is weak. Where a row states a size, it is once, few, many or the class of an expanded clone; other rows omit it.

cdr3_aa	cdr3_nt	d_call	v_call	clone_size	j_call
CASSEAGTDYEQYF	TGTGCCAGCTCAGAAGCCGGGACAGACTACGAGCAGTACTTC	TRBD1	TRBV18	.	TRBJ2-7
CASSPGQGRQPQHF	TGTGCCAGCTCTCCGGGACAGGGGCGTCAGCCCCAGCATTTT	TRBD1	TRBV18	.	TRBJ1-5
CASSTGQSTDTQYF	TGCGCCAGCAGTACGGGACAGAGCACAGATACGCAGTATTTT	TRBD1	TRBV10-1	.	TRBJ2-3
CASSLPGQGANEQFF	TGCGCCAGCAGCTTGCCGGGACAGGGGGCAAATGAGCAGTTCTTC	TRBD1	TRBV5-1	few	TRBJ2-1
CASSPSPQGSYNEQFF	TGCGCCAGCAGCCCGAGTCCACAGGGATCGTACAATGAGCAGTTCTTC	.	TRBV5-1	.	TRBJ2-1
CASSPGGGSGNTIYF	TGCGCCAGCAGCCCCGGCGGGGGCTCTGGAAACACCATATATTTT	.	TRBV5-1	.	TRBJ1-3
CASSLNRGNGEQYF	TGTGCCAGCAGTCTAAACAGGGGGAATGGCGAGCAGTACTTC	TRBD1	TRBV11-2	once	TRBJ2-7
CASSLRLAGGSGANVLTF	TGTGCCAGCAGCTTAAGGCTAGCGGGAGGCTCTGGGGCCAACGTCCTGACTTTC	TRBD2	TRBV7-6	.	TRBJ2-6
CASSLDGYRGNEQFF	TGTGCCAGCAGCTTAGATGGGTATAGAGGCAATGAGCAGTTCTTC	.	TRBV7-9	.	TRBJ2-1
CASSGDSPKQYF	TGTGCCAGCAGTGGGGACAGCCCTAAGCAGTACTTC	TRBD1	TRBV2	few	TRBJ2-7
CASSLRTGPDTQYF	TGTGCCAGCAGTCTTCGGACAGGGCCAGATACGCAGTATTTT	TRBD1	TRBV27	.	TRBJ2-3
CASSIINRQEEAFF	TGTGCCAGTAGTATTATCAACCGACAGGAGGAAGCTTTCTTT	.	TRBV19	.	TRBJ1-1
CASSPSGGRRTGELFF	TGTGCCAGCAGCCCCTCGGGGGGACGGCGCACCGGGGAGCTGTTTTTT	TRBD2	TRBV7-2	.	TRBJ2-2
CASQAGGRGTDTQYF	TGTGCCAGCCAGGCAGGGGGACGGGGCACAGATACGCAGTATTTT	TRBD1	TRBV5-4	.	TRBJ2-3
CASQGGAKGTEAFF	TGTGCCAGTCAGGGGGGGGCGAAGGGAACTGAAGCTTTCTTT	TRBD1	TRBV28	.	TRBJ1-1
CASSFNNEQFF	TGTGCCAGCAGTTTTAACAATGAGCAGTTCTTC	.	TRBV28	.	TRBJ2-1
CASSNSGGPGEQYF	TGTGCCAGTAGTAACTCAGGGGGTCCGGGAGAGCAGTACTTC	TRBD1	TRBV19	.	TRBJ2-7
CASSLKGGSYNEQFF	TGTGCCAGCAGCTTAAAGGGTGGCTCCTACAATGAGCAGTTCTTC	.	TRBV7-6	.	TRBJ2-1
CASTSSSPYNEQFF	TGCGCCAGCACGTCCAGTAGCCCATACAATGAGCAGTTCTTC	.	TRBV5-1	.	TRBJ2-1
CASSEGYEADTQYF	TGCGCCAGCAGTGAAGGGTACGAAGCAGATACGCAGTATTTT	.	TRBV5-1	.	TRBJ2-3
CASSSLLGQGKGSEKLFF	TGCGCCAGCAGCTCTTTATTGGGACAGGGTAAAGGAAGTGAAAAACTGTTTTTT	TRBD1	TRBV5-1	.	TRBJ1-4
CAWSRVTSGTTRGTDTQYF	TGTGCCTGGAGTCGGGTTACTAGCGGGACTACGAGGGGGACAGATACGCAGTATTTT	TRBD2	TRBV30	.	TRBJ2-3
CASSLGSGSRAPYGYTF	TGTGCCAGCAGTTTAGGAAGTGGTTCCCGCGCTCCTTATGGCTACACCTTC	.	TRBV28	.	TRBJ1-2
CASSDGTGDYEQYF	TGTGCCAGCTCGGACGGGACAGGGGACTACGAGCAGTACTTC	TRBD1	TRBV18	once	TRBJ2-7
CASSELPRDRGDNEQFF	TGTGCCAGCAGTGAACTGCCCCGGGACAGGGGGGACAATGAGCAGTTCTTC	TRBD1	TRBV25-1	once	TRBJ2-1
CSVVWGSYNEQFF	TGCAGCGTTGTGTGGGGGTCCTACAATGAGCAGTTCTTC	.	TRBV29-1	.	TRBJ2-1
CASSLGLSTDTQYF	TGTGCCAGCAGCTTGGGATTGAGCACAGATACGCAGTATTTT	.	TRBV7-7	.	TRBJ2-3
CASISGERGSEGYTF	TGTGCCAGCATCTCAGGGGAAAGAGGGAGTGAGGGCTACACCTTC	.	TRBV7-9	.	TRBJ1-2
CASGGQGTAGAQPQHF	TGTGCCAGTGGGGGACAGGGTACCGCGGGGGCTCAGCCCCAGCATTTT	TRBD1	TRBV19	.	TRBJ1-5
CASSPSPGSYNEQFF	TGTGCCAGCAGTCCATCCCCGGGATCCTACAATGAGCAGTTCTTC	.	TRBV27	once	TRBJ2-1
CASRRGDGTQYF	TGCGCCAGCAGAAGGGGTGATGGTACGCAGTATTTT	.	TRBV23-1	.	TRBJ2-3
CASSEAWTATNEKLFF	TGTGCCAGCAGTGAAGCGTGGACAGCAACAAATGAAAAACTGTTTTTT	.	TRBV6-1	.	TRBJ1-4
CASSPTDGRSNNEQFF	TGTGCCAGCAGCCCCACCGACGGGAGGTCGAACAATGAGCAGTTCTTC	TRBD2	TRBV5-4	.	TRBJ2-1
CASTERGQGSGELFF	TGTGCCAGCACCGAACGGGGACAGGGGTCCGGGGAGCTGTTTTTT	.	TRBV21-1	few	TRBJ2-2
CASSPGEGLGYTF	TGCGCCAGCAGCCCCGGAGAGGGGCTCGGCTACACCTTC	.	TRBV5-1	.	TRBJ1-2
CASSGAATNTIYF	TGTGCCAGCAGTGGGGCAGCTACAAACACCATATATTTT	.	TRBV25-1	.	TRBJ1-3
CASSYARGLDTEAFF	TGTGCCAGCAGTTACGCCAGGGGGCTAGACACTGAAGCTTTCTTT	TRBD1	TRBV6-5	.	TRBJ1-1
CASMRQGGGYTF	TGTGCCAGCATGAGGCAGGGGGGTGGCTACACCTTC	TRBD1	TRBV28	.	TRBJ1-2
CASTDLGQGANEQYF	TGTGCCAGCACCGACTTAGGACAGGGGGCCAACGAGCAGTACTTC	TRBD1	TRBV28	.	TRBJ2-7
CASSEEGAGEKLFF	TGTGCCAGCAGTGAAGAGGGGGCAGGGGAAAAACTGTTTTTT	TRBD1	TRBV2	.	TRBJ1-4
CASSSSEGRNSYEQYF	TGTGCCAGCAGCAGCTCAGAAGGACGGAATTCCTACGAGCAGTACTTC	.	TRBV21-1	few	TRBJ2-7
CASSEYPPPVTEAFF	TGTGCCAGCAGTGAATACCCCCCCCCAGTCACTGAAGCTTTCTTT	.	TRBV25-1	.	TRBJ1-1
CASSDRAGGRQETQYF	TGTGCCAGCAGTGATAGGGCGGGAGGGAGACAAGAGACCCAGTACTTC	TRBD2	TRBV6-1	.	TRBJ2-5
CASSSRGQIDVDTQYF	TGCGCCAGCAGCTCCCGAGGGCAGATTGATGTAGATACGCAGTATTTT	.	TRBV5-1	.	TRBJ2-3
CSVEVRAGGASYTF	TGCAGCGTTGAAGTTAGGGCAGGGGGCGCGAGCTACACCTTC	TRBD1	TRBV29-1	.	TRBJ1-2